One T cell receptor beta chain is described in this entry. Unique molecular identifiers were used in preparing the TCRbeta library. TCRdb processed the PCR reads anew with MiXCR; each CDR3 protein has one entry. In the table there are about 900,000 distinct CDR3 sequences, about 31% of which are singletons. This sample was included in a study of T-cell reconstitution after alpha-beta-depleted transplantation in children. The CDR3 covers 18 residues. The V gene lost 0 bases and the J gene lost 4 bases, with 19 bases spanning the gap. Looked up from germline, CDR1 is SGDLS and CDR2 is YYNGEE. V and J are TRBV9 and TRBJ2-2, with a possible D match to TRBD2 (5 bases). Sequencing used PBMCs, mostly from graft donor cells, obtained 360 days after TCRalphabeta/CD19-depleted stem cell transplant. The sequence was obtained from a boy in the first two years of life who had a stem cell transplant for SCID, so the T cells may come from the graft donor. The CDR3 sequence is CASSVGKGAGRGTGELFF. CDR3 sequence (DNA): TGTGCCAGCAGCGTAGGGAAGGGTGCGGGTCGGGGCACCGGGGAGCTGTTTTTT.